This T cell receptor (beta chain) originates from a study of T cells in tumors after PD-1 blockade. About the study: Excluded were patients with checkpoint blockade, immunosuppressants, or radiotherapy or other anti-cancer therapy within 4 weeks.

Deletions cut 4 bases from V and 8 bases from J, with 20 bases between. The germline V gene has CDR1 KGHDR and CDR2 SFDVKD. The CDR3 totals 16 residues. Study observations and caveats: Some novel exhausted tumor clones appeared in pre-treatment blood, suggesting peripheral recruitment.

TCRdb's table, derived via immunoSEQ multiplex PCR, lists solely in-frame clones and lacks some. The sample holds around 45,000 clones, under 85% seen once. On this clone itself: Its cognate antigen is unknown.

The source was PBMCs, collected before anti-PD-1 therapy. This clonotype originated in a human donor with advanced basal cell or squamous cell carcinoma (not recorded which). The chain joins TRBV24-1 to TRBJ2-1; the D is unclear. As DNA, the CDR3 is TGTGCCACCAGTGACGGACGCGGACGCTTAAGGGATGAGCAGTTCTTC. Translating gives CATSDGRGRLRDEQFF.